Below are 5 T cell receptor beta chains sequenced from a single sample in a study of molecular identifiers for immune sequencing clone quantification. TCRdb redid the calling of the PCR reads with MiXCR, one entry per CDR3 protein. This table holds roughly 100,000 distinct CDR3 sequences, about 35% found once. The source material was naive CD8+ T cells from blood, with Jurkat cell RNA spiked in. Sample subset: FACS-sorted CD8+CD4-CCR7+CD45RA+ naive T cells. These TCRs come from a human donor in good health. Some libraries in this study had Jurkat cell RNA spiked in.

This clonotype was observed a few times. The CDR3 DNA follows: TGTGCCAGCAGTCCCGTACGAGAGACCCAGCATTTT. It translates to CASSPVRETQHF. This chain joins TRBV28 and TRBJ1-5; D remains unclear. Germline assignment: CDR1 MDHEN and CDR2 SYDVKM. The CDR3 spans 12 residues. Trimming stripped 5 bases from V and 11 bases from J, with 13 bases between.

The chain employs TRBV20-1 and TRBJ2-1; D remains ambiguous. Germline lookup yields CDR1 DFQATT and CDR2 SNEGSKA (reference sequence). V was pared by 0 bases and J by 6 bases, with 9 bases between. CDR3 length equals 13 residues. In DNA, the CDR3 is TGCAGTGCTAGAGATCCACTGTCCAATGAGCAGTTCTTC. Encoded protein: CSARDPLSNEQFF.

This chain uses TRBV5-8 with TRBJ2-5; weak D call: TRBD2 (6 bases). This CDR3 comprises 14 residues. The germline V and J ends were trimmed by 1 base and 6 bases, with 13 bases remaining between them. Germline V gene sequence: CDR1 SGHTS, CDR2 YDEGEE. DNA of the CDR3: TGTGCCAGCAGCTTGAGTGGGGGGAAAAAGACCCAGTACTTC. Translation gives CASSLSGGKKTQYF. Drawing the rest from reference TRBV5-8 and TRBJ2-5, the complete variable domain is EAGVTQSPTHLIKTRGQQATLRCSPISGHTSVYWYQQALGLGLQFLLWYDEGEERNRGNFPPRFSGRQFPNYSSELNVNALELEDSALYLCASSLSGGKKTQYFGPGTRLLVL.

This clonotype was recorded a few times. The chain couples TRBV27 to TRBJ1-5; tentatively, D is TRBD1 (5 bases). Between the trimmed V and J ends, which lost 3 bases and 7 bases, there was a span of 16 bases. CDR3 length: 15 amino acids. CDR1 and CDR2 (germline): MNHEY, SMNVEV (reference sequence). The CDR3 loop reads CASSFRQTPPQPQHF. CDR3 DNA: TGTGCCAGCAGTTTCAGACAGACTCCACCCCAGCCCCAGCATTTT.

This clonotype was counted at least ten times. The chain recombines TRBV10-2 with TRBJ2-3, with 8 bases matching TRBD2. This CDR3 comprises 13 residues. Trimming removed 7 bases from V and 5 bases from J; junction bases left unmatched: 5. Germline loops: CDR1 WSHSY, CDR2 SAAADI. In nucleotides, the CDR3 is TGCGCCAGCAAGCGGGAGTGGGTAGATACGCAGTATTTT. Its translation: CASKREWVDTQYF.